The rows below give T cell receptor beta chains drawn from one sample of a study of cytomegalovirus exposure and HLA in healthy donors. Sequencing used immunoSEQ multiplex PCR; TCRdb keeps in-frame clones, though not all of them. The sample gives 130,000 or so clones, 75% to 80% of which show up once; 0.94% is in the top ten. Sequenced input: PBMCs. The receptors shown here come from a woman in her fifties or sixties in good health and CMV-seronegative. CDR3s leave out the opening cysteine and the closing phenylalanine or tryptophan. The D gene is left open where the match is weak.

d_call v_call cdr3_aa
TRBD1 TRBV27 ASRTGQGVQQPQH
TRBD1 TRBV7-8 ASRRGTGQETQY
TRBD1 TRBV7-3 ASSLTPGQGYGYT
. TRBV27 ASSLRGGGAYEQY
. TRBV19 ASSQQGNQPQH
TRBD2 TRBV11-1 ASSARLAGVTGELF
TRBD1 TRBV9 ASSPQGGNGYT
. TRBV5-1 ASSLGQKYNEQF
. TRBV10-2 ASSDQASSKNIQY
. TRBV5-5 ASSSPVAATDTQY
. TRBV27 ASSLRQTGYYYEKLF
TRBD1 TRBV23-1 ASSQAGTDTDTQY
. TRBV7-8 ASSLAFSGSTDTQY
TRBD1 TRBV28 ASTPGTGPYEQY
. TRBV7-6 ASPGGSWDSYNSPLH
TRBD2 TRBV4-2 ASSQTSGRGETQY
TRBD1 TRBV5-6 ASSPTGGGETQY
TRBD2 TRBV7-9 ASGDAGGPLNEQF
. TRBV18 ASSPRGNYEQY
. TRBV5-1 ASSFGNEQF
TRBD1 TRBV28 ASNPTGSYGYT
TRBD2 TRBV10-2 ASSGGLAETYEQY
TRBD1 TRBV28 ASSFGTGNTGELF
TRBD1 TRBV6-5 ASSLERQGRYT
. TRBV15 ATSRAGITPNTEAF
TRBD1 TRBV10-3 AIKGTGDMWGEQF
TRBD1 TRBV28 ASSNRGTSTGELF
TRBD1 TRBV7-8 ASSDRGNTEAF
TRBD1 TRBV2 ASSGQGLSSNQPQH